Detailed here is one T cell receptor beta chain. Antigen: not known. The repertoire was sequenced with immunoSEQ multiplex PCR; TCRdb's copy has only in-frame clones and lacks some. The sample holds around 330,000 clones, around two thirds seen once. The sample originates from a study of shared clonotypes between healthy human individuals. Broader study findings: Tissues were not sampled, only blood, and their repertoires likely differ.

Sequences were obtained from memory CD4+ T cells sorted from blood. This sample's subset: CD45RA-negative fraction. The clonotype was recovered from a man younger than 45 in good health.

The CDR3 sequence: CASSEGGSVTYEQYF. In DNA, the CDR3 is TGTGCCAGCAGTGAAGGGGGCAGCGTTACCTACGAGCAGTACTTC. This sequence joins TRBV6-1 and TRBJ2-7, with a possible D match to TRBD1 (5 bases). The germline CDR1 and CDR2 sequences are MNHNS and SASEGT. This CDR3 has 15 amino acids. The ends were cut back, 1 base at V and 2 bases at J, with 12 bases in the middle.